The 15 T cell receptor beta chains reported below all come from one sample, sequenced in a study of blood T cell repertoires in COVID-19. TCRdb keeps only in-frame clones here, not all; method: immunoSEQ multiplex PCR. The profile shows around 77,000 clones, 82% of them singletons. Specimen: peripheral blood. The receptor source for this set is a human donor in a cohort sampled during active COVID-19.

The count of this clone is one. This sequence joins TRBV5-1 and TRBJ1-1; TRBD1 aligns across 10 bases. This CDR3 comprises 14 residues. V gave up 4 bases and J gave up 4 bases; unmatched junction bases: 4. Germline V gene lookup returns CDR1 SGHRS and CDR2 YFSETQ. In DNA form, the CDR3 reads TGCGCCAGCAGCCCGGACAGGGGGGGCACTGAAGCTTTCTTT. Protein: CASSPDRGGTEAFF. Variable domain in full (rest from reference TRBV5-1 and TRBJ1-1): KAGVTQTPRYLIKTRGQQVTLSCSPISGHRSVSWYQQTPGQGLQFLFEYFSETQRNKGNFPGRFSGRQFSNSRSEMNVSTLELGDSALYLCASSPDRGGTEAFFGQGTRLTVV.

In this sample, this clone turned up once. This chain connects TRBV19 to TRBJ1-5; D is uncertain. The V end was cut by 1 base, the J end by 5 bases, with 6 bases between. Per the germline V gene, CDR1 is LNHDA and CDR2 is SQIVND (reference sequence). This CDR3 contains 13 residues. CDR3 in DNA: TGTGCCAGTAGTATAGTGCCAGATCAGCCCCAGCATTTT. Amino acid sequence: CASSIVPDQPQHF.

This rearrangement joins TRBV7-2 to TRBJ2-5, with 10 bases identical to TRBD2. The CDR3 length is 16 residues. Germline lookup yields CDR1 SGHTA and CDR2 FQGNSA. The V segment lost 5 bases and the J segment 3 bases; nucleotides outside the gene matches: 9. The CDR3: CASSPVGAGGEETQYF. In DNA, the CDR3 is TGTGCCAGCAGCCCCGTTGGAGCGGGGGGGGAAGAGACCCAGTACTTC.

This chain links TRBV6-5 with TRBJ1-1, with D uncertain. Germline-derived CDR1 and CDR2 are MNHEY and SVGAGI. V lost 0 bases, J lost 1 base, and 6 bases lay in between. CDR3 length: 14 residues. CDR3 in DNA: TGTGCCAGCAGTTACTCAGAGGGGAACACTGAAGCTTTCTTT. This gives the protein CASSYSEGNTEAFF.

This rearrangement joins TRBV12-3 or TRBV12-4 to TRBJ2-2; D call uncertain. The CDR3 is 13 amino acids. The ends were cut back, 5 bases at V and 5 bases at J, with 9 bases in the middle. CDR3 amino acids: CASSQGGTGELFF. The CDR3 nucleotides read TGTGCCAGCAGTCAAGGCGGAACCGGGGAGCTGTTTTTT.

This chain joins TRBV19 and TRBJ2-7; the D gene is possibly TRBD2 (6 bases). From germline, CDR1 is LNHDA and CDR2 SQIVND (reference sequence). Trimming stripped 5 bases from V and 2 bases from J, with 13 bases between. CDR3 length: 14 amino acids. The CDR3: CASSFGTGTYEQYF. The CDR3 DNA reads TGTGCCAGTAGTTTCGGGACTGGAACCTACGAGCAGTACTTC.

V is TRBV2 and J is TRBJ1-1; D is possibly TRBD1 (6 bases). The CDR3 length is 14 residues. Germline V gene sequence: CDR1 SNHLY, CDR2 FYNNEI. Between the trimmed V and J ends, which lost 3 bases and 4 bases, there was a span of 12 bases. CDR3 in amino acids: CASSDSGAPTEAFF. In DNA form, the CDR3 reads TGTGCCAGCAGTGATTCAGGGGCCCCCACTGAAGCTTTCTTT.

This chain joins TRBV28 and TRBJ1-2; D remains unclear. Germline values: CDR1 MDHEN, CDR2 SYDVKM. V lost 2 bases and J 1 base, leaving 11 bases between the germline ends. CDR3 size: 15 residues. The CDR3 region is CASSLSGNLNYGYTF. CDR3 coding DNA: TGTGCCAGCAGTTTAAGCGGGAACCTTAACTATGGCTACACCTTC.

A single count supports this clone. The chain recombines TRBV27 with TRBJ1-6, with TRBD1 as a possible D gene (6 bases). The CDR3 contains 15 residues. V lost 4 bases, J lost 3 bases, and 10 bases lay in between. The germline V gene has CDR1 MNHEY and CDR2 SMNVEV (reference sequence). The CDR3 region is CASSSQGLYNSPLHF. The DNA of the CDR3 is TGTGCCAGCAGTTCACAGGGTCTCTATAATTCACCCCTCCACTTT.

The chain links TRBV2 to TRBJ2-1; 9 bases match TRBD1. Trimming at V came to 1 base and at J to 6 bases, leaving 4 bases not matched to a gene. The CDR3 totals 15 residues. Germline V gene data show CDR1 as SNHLY and CDR2 as FYNNEI. CDR3 loop: CASSEEGTGSNEQFF. The CDR3 DNA is TGTGCCAGCAGTGAAGAGGGGACAGGGAGCAATGAGCAGTTCTTC.

The V call is TRBV4-1, the J call TRBJ2-3; TRBD1 aligns across 9 bases. The CDR3 runs 18 residues. J lost 1 base, V lost 4 bases, and 12 bases had no gene match. Germline CDR1 reads MGHRA; CDR2 reads YSYEKL. CDR3 sequence: CASSRQPLGQGGTDTQYF. DNA for the CDR3: TGCGCCAGCAGCCGACAGCCTTTGGGACAGGGTGGCACAGATACGCAGTATTTT.

J is TRBJ2-7 and V is TRBV2; no clear D. Per the germline V gene, CDR1 is SNHLY and CDR2 is FYNNEI. Trimming took 4 bases from V and 2 from J, leaving 9 bases between them. CDR3 length equals 13 residues. The CDR3 region is CASSVETAYEQYF. The CDR3 nucleotides read TGTGCCAGCAGTGTGGAGACCGCCTACGAGCAGTACTTC.

This chain uses TRBV19 with TRBJ2-7, with TRBD2 matching over 11 bases. After removal of 1 base from V and 2 bases from J, the junction contained 1 base not matched to a gene. The germline V gene has CDR1 LNHDA and CDR2 SQIVND (reference sequence). The CDR3 is 15 amino acids. The CDR3, as DNA: TGTGCCAGTAGTATAGCTAGCGGGAGGACCTACGAGCAGTACTTC. This encodes CASSIASGRTYEQYF.

The chain couples TRBV3-1 (or the pseudogene TRBV3-2) to TRBJ2-1; 9 nucleotides line up with TRBD2. V lost 1 base and J lost 5; bases outside the gene matches: 3. CDR1 is LGHDT, CDR2 YNNKEL, per germline (reference sequence). This CDR3 contains 15 residues. The CDR3, as DNA: TGTGCCAGCAGCCAAGCAGCGGGGGGCCACAATGAGCAGTTCTTC. This gives the protein CASSQAAGGHNEQFF.

The rearrangement uses TRBV7-2 and TRBJ1-2; maybe TRBD1 (5 bases). The CDR3 totals 12 residues. CDR1 SGHTA and CDR2 FQGNSA come from the germline V gene. V was cut by 5 bases and J by 3 bases, with 7 bases left in between. The CDR3 protein is CASSLRDYGYTF. For the CDR3, the DNA is TGTGCCAGCAGCCTCAGGGACTATGGCTACACCTTC.